What follows are 23 T cell receptor beta chains derived from one specimen sequenced in a study of cytomegalovirus exposure and HLA in healthy donors. The PCR used 60 Vbeta and 13 Jbeta primers. This table comes from immunoSEQ multiplex PCR, and its TCRdb copy is limited to in-frame clones, with some not included. This sample carries around 140,000 clones, roughly 90% of them seen once, and the ten largest clones take more than 0.5%. Input material: PBMCs. These receptors all stem from a woman between 40 and 55 years old in good health and CMV-seronegative.

The chain carries TRBV18 and TRBJ1-2, with 9 bases matching TRBD1. This CDR3 is 15 amino acids long. Germline V gene lookup returns CDR1 KGHSH and CDR2 LQKENI. With V trimmed by 3 bases and J by 4 bases, 6 bases remained unmatched. The CDR3 coding sequence is TGTGCCAGCTCACCGGGACAGGGTCCCCTCTATGGCTACACCTTC. It yields the protein CASSPGQGPLYGYTF.

The J gene is TRBJ2-1, the V gene TRBV7-2, with 9 bases lining up with TRBD2. The germline V gene encodes CDR1 SGHTA and CDR2 FQGNSA. V shed 3 bases, J shed 3 bases, and the junction held 3 bases outside the gene matches. The CDR3 sequence is 15 residues long. Written as DNA, the CDR3 is TGTGCCAGCAGCTTCGATAGCGGGAGCTACAATGAGCAGTTCTTC. Translating gives CASSFDSGSYNEQFF.

This sequence joins TRBV7-9 and TRBJ2-7; D is unresolved. This CDR3 has 13 amino acids. Trimming removed 1 base from V and 2 bases from J, with 6 bases in between. From germline, CDR1 is SEHNR and CDR2 FQNEAQ (reference sequence). CDR3 sequence: CASSLVLTYEQYF. CDR3 coding DNA: TGTGCCAGCAGCTTAGTCCTAACCTACGAGCAGTACTTC.

The chain recombines TRBV19 with TRBJ1-2; D gene ambiguous. The CDR3 has 16 amino acids. The germline V and J ends were trimmed by 1 base and 0 bases, with 12 bases remaining between them. CDR1 and CDR2 (germline): LNHDA, SQIVND (reference sequence). The CDR3 here is CASSIVLFPANYGYTF. CDR3 sequence (DNA): TGTGCCAGTAGTATAGTCCTATTCCCCGCTAACTATGGCTACACCTTC.

The chain recombines TRBV27 with TRBJ2-5; a possible D gene is TRBD1 (6 bases). Germline CDR1 reads MNHEY; CDR2 reads SMNVEV (reference sequence). This CDR3 has 16 residues. Trimming took off 0 bases at V and 4 bases at J, with 15 bases between the two ends. The CDR3 reads CASSLSLGAPRETQYF. The CDR3 DNA follows: TGTGCCAGCAGTTTATCGTTGGGGGCGCCCCGAGAGACCCAGTACTTC.

The chain links TRBV10-2 to TRBJ2-3, with 9 bases matching TRBD1. CDR3 length: 15 amino acids. V gave up 6 bases and J gave up 4 bases; unmatched junction bases: 8. The germline V gene has CDR1 WSHSY and CDR2 SAAADI. As DNA, the CDR3 is TGCGCCAGCAGCGGTACAGGGGGCGGAGCAGATACGCAGTATTTT. This codes for CASSGTGGGADTQYF.

CDR3 sequence reads: CASSRLVADTQYF. For the CDR3, the DNA is TGTGCCAGCAGCCGGCTAGTAGCAGATACGCAGTATTTT. The chain employs TRBV14 and TRBJ2-3; D call uncertain. Germline values: CDR1 SGHDN, CDR2 FVKESK. Trimming cost V 4 bases and J 4 bases, with 9 bases left between them. The CDR3 covers 13 residues.

V is TRBV7-9 and J is TRBJ1-3, with 7 bases matching TRBD1. Trimming took 2 bases from V and 0 from J; bases not matched to a gene: 4. Germline CDR1 and CDR2: SEHNR and FQNEAQ (reference sequence). This CDR3 comprises 16 residues. In DNA, the CDR3 is TGTGCCAGCAGCTTAACCGGGACAGCCTCTGGAAACACCATATATTTT. Amino acid sequence: CASSLTGTASGNTIYF.

The rearrangement links TRBV6-5 to TRBJ2-1, with D perhaps TRBD2 (5 bases). CDR3 length: 15 residues. V was pared by 2 bases and J by 6 bases, with 14 bases between. Germline values: CDR1 MNHEY, CDR2 SVGAGI. The CDR3 nucleotides read TGTGCCAGCAGTTACGGGAGTGAATTGGTCAATGAGCAGTTCTTC. Encoded protein: CASSYGSELVNEQFF.

This clone has just a few counts. The rearrangement joins TRBV27 to TRBJ2-1, with 12 bases fitting TRBD2. V lost 3 bases and J lost 4; bases outside the gene matches: 4. The CDR3 runs to 16 residues. Germline CDR1 and CDR2: MNHEY and SMNVEV (reference sequence). CDR3 coding DNA: TGTGCCAGCAGTTTGAGGACTAGCGGGGTTTACAATGAGCAGTTCTTC. It yields the protein CASSLRTSGVYNEQFF.

This rearrangement joins TRBV5-6 to TRBJ2-3; perhaps TRBD1 as D (6 bases). In germline, CDR1 is SGHDT, CDR2 YYEEEE. The CDR3 covers 17 residues. V was pared by 4 bases and J by 1 base, with 19 bases between. CDR3 in DNA: TGTGCCAGCAGCCCGCGGACAGCTCTCAGGGGCACAGATACGCAGTATTTT. Its translation is CASSPRTALRGTDTQYF.

V usage is TRBV15 and J usage is TRBJ2-3, with 8 bases aligning to TRBD1. The germline CDR1 and CDR2 sequences are LNHNV and YYDKDF (reference sequence). V lost 0 bases to trimming and J lost 8 bases; unmatched junction nucleotides: 7. The CDR3 consists of 15 residues. The CDR3: CATSRDRQGAGTQYF. The CDR3 DNA sequence: TGTGCCACCAGCAGAGATAGGCAGGGGGCGGGTACGCAGTATTTT.

Comments on this clone: At one of its ends the junction is not consistent with the germline gene, which may arise from a read error. The J gene is TRBJ2-7, the V gene TRBV7-9, with D perhaps matching TRBD2 (5 bases). Germline loops: CDR1 SEHNR, CDR2 FQNEAQ (reference sequence). The CDR3 runs to 12 residues. Here the CDR3 DNA reads TGTTCCAGCAGCTTAGCGCTAGACGAGCAGTACTTC. This sequence encodes CSSSLALDEQYF.

A note on this clone: This CDR3 is also generated by other DNA sequences in the sample. J is TRBJ2-7 and V is TRBV29-1; TRBD1 matches 7 bases. Unmatched junction bases numbered 0, after V lost 1 base and J lost 3 bases. The CDR3 extends over 12 amino acids. Germline V gene lookup returns CDR1 SQVTM and CDR2 ANQGSEA. The chain's CDR3 is CSVEGQGYEQYF. The CDR3 coding sequence is TGCAGCGTTGAAGGACAGGGCTACGAGCAGTACTTC.

This chain uses TRBV9 with TRBJ2-1; D is uncertain. V lost 0 bases to trimming and J lost 0 bases, with 7 bases between them. Germline values: CDR1 SGDLS, CDR2 YYNGEE. This CDR3 is built from 15 residues. The CDR3 reads CASSVVGDSYNEQFF. The CDR3 nucleotides are TGTGCCAGCAGCGTAGTGGGCGACTCCTACAATGAGCAGTTCTTC.

The chain uses TRBV6-5 and TRBJ2-7; 7 nucleotides match TRBD1. Germline-derived CDR1 and CDR2 are MNHEY and SVGAGI. Unmatched junction bases numbered 6, after V lost 4 bases and J lost 3 bases. CDR3 length equals 14 residues. The CDR3 here is CASSWDRRNYEQYF. DNA of the CDR3: TGTGCCAGCAGTTGGGACAGAAGGAACTACGAGCAGTACTTC.

This chain joins TRBV19 and TRBJ1-5, with D possibly matching TRBD1 (5 bases). Germline CDR1 and CDR2: LNHDA and SQIVND (reference sequence). This CDR3 comprises 17 residues. V was cut by 0 bases and J by 0 bases, with 12 bases left in between. CDR3 loop: CASSIDHGGYSNQPQHF. The CDR3 bases are TGTGCCAGTAGTATAGATCACGGGGGTTATAGCAATCAGCCCCAGCATTTT. The full variable domain, with the rest looked up from reference TRBV19 and TRBJ1-5, is DGGITQSPKYLFRKEGQNVTLSCEQNLNHDAMYWYRQDPGQGLRLIYYSQIVNDFQKGDIAEGYSVSREKKESFPLTVTSAQKNPTAFYLCASSIDHGGYSNQPQHFGDGTRLSIL.

This clone was seen only a few times. V usage is TRBV19 and J usage is TRBJ1-4; TRBD1 agrees at 8 bases. Germline CDR1 is LNHDA and CDR2 is SQIVND (reference sequence). J gave up 11 bases and V 8 bases, and 4 bases lay outside the gene matches. CDR3 length equals 11 residues. CDR3: CASGRQGKLFF. In DNA form, the CDR3 reads TGTGCCAGTGGGAGACAGGGGAAACTGTTTTTT.

The V call is TRBV28, the J call TRBJ2-7; 7 bases line up with TRBD2. The trim removed 1 base at V and 0 bases at J, leaving 6 bases unmatched. This CDR3 has 16 amino acids. Germline V lookup: CDR1 MDHEN, CDR2 SYDVKM. CDR3 sequence reads: CASSLSASGSSYEQYF. DNA for the CDR3: TGTGCCAGCAGTTTATCGGCTAGCGGAAGCTCCTACGAGCAGTACTTC.

This chain uses TRBV5-1 with TRBJ2-1; 12 bases match TRBD1. Losses at the gene ends were 4 bases for V and 9 bases for J; bases not matched to a gene: 8. Germline CDR1 reads SGHRS; CDR2 reads YFSETQ. This CDR3 region has 15 residues. CDR3 in DNA: TGCGCCAGCAGCCCCGGGACAGGGGGCTTTAGTGAGCAGTTCTTC. Residues: CASSPGTGGFSEQFF.

This rearrangement joins TRBV11-3 to TRBJ2-7; 10 bases align to TRBD1. With V trimmed by 5 bases and J by 6 bases, 7 bases remained unmatched. There are 14 residues in the CDR3. Per the germline V gene, CDR1 is SGHNT and CDR2 is YENEEA. CDR3 amino acids: CASSIGQGEVEQYF. For the CDR3, the DNA is TGTGCCAGCAGCATTGGACAGGGGGAGGTCGAGCAGTACTTC.

This sequence joins TRBV5-8 and TRBJ2-5; TRBD2 is a possible D gene (5 bases). This CDR3 comprises 13 residues. The V and J ends lost 6 bases and 2 bases respectively, with 11 bases between them. Germline CDR1 reads SGHTS; CDR2 reads YDEGEE. In DNA, the CDR3 is TGTGCCAGCACCCCTGGACTTCAAGAGACCCAGTACTTC. It is translated as CASTPGLQETQYF. Based on the CDR3 plus reference TRBV5-8 and TRBJ2-5, the full variable domain is EAGVTQSPTHLIKTRGQQATLRCSPISGHTSVYWYQQALGLGLQFLLWYDEGEERNRGNFPPRFSGRQFPNYSSELNVNALELEDSALYLCASTPGLQETQYFGPGTRLLVL.

The V call is TRBV6-6, the J call TRBJ2-7, with 9 bases identical to TRBD2. Trimming removed 6 bases from V and 0 bases from J; junction bases left unmatched: 6. Germline CDR1 and CDR2: MNHNY and SVGAGI (reference sequence). This CDR3 comprises 15 residues. The CDR3 nucleotides read TGTGCCAGCAGAAGACTAGCGGAACCCTCCTACGAGCAGTACTTC. Translating it yields CASRRLAEPSYEQYF.